This T cell receptor beta chain came from a study of cytomegalovirus exposure and HLA in healthy donors. V shed 2 bases, J shed 11 bases, and the junction held 10 bases outside the gene matches. The germline gives CDR1 GTSNPN, CDR2 SVGIG (reference sequence). This CDR3 contains 13 residues. The PCR employed 60 Vbeta primers together with 13 Jbeta primers. Sequencing was performed with immunoSEQ multiplex PCR; in TCRdb, only in-frame clones are kept and a portion is missing. The sample lists some 160,000 clones; 75% to 90% were seen once. The TCR sequence derives from a young woman in good health and CMV-seronegative. The specimen was PBMCs. The V gene is TRBV30, the J gene TRBJ1-1; TRBD1 matches at 8 bases. CDR3 DNA: TGTGCCTGGAGTCATGACAGGGGTGCGGAGGCTTTCTTT. It yields the protein CAWSHDRGAEAFF.